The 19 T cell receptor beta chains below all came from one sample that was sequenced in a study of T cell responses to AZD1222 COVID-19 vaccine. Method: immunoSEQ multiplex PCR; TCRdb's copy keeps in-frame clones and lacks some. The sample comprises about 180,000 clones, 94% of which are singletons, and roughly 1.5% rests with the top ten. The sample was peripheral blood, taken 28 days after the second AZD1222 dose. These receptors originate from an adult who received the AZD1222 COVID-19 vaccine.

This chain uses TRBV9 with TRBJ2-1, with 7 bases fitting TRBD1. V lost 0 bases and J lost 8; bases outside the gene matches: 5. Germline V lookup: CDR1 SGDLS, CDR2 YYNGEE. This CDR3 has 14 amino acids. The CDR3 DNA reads TGTGCCAGCAGCGTAGGGCAGGGGGATCATGAGCAGTTCTTC. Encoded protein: CASSVGQGDHEQFF.

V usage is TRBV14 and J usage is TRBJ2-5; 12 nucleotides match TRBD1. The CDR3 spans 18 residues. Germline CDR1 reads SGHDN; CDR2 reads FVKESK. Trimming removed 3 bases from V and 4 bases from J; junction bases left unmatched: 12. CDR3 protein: CASSQIVPGQGARETQYF. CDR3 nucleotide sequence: TGTGCCAGCAGCCAGATCGTACCGGGACAGGGGGCAAGAGAGACCCAGTACTTC.

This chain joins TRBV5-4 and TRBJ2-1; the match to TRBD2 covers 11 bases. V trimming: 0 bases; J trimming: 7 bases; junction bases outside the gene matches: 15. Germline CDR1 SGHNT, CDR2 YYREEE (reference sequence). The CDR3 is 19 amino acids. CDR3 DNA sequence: TGTGCCAGCAGCTTGGATTCGTTAGCGGGAGGGCCGAAGTGGAATGAGCAGTTCTTC. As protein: CASSLDSLAGGPKWNEQFF.

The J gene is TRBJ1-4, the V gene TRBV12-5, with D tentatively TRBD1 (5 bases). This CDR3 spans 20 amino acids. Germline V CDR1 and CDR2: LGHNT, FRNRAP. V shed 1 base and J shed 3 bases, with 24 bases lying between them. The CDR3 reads CASGLARGREGVTPNEKLFF. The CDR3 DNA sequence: TGTGCTAGTGGTTTGGCGAGGGGCAGGGAGGGAGTAACGCCTAATGAAAAACTGTTTTTT.

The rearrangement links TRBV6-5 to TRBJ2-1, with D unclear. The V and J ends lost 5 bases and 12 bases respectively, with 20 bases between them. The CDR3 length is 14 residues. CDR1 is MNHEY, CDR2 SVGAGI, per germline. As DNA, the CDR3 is TGTGCCAGCAGTAGAGACCTTGACCCCCTCGGGCAGTTCTTC. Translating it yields CASSRDLDPLGQFF.

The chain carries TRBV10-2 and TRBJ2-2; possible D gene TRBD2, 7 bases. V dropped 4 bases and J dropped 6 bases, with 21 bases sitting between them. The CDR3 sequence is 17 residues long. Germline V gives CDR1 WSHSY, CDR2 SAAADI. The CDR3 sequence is CASSAQLDGGPPGELFF. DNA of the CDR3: TGCGCCAGCAGTGCCCAATTGGACGGGGGGCCTCCCGGGGAGCTGTTTTTT.

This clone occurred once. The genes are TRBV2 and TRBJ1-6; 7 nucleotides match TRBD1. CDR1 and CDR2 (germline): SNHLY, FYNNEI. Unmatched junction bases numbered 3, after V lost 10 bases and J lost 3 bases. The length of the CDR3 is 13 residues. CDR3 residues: CAIRDSYNSPLHF. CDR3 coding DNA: TGTGCCATCCGGGACAGCTATAATTCACCCCTCCACTTT.

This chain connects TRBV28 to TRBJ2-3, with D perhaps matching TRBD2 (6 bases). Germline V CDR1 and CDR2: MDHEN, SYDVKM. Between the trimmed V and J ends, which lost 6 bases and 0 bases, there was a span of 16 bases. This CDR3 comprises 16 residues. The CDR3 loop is CASRSYGGESTDTQYF. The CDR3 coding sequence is TGTGCCAGCAGATCTTATGGCGGGGAGAGCACAGATACGCAGTATTTT.

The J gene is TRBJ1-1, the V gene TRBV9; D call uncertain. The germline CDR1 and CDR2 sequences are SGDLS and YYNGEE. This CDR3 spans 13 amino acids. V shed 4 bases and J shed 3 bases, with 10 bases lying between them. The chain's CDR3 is CASSFGLDTEAFF. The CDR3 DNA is TGTGCCAGCAGCTTCGGACTTGACACTGAAGCTTTCTTT.

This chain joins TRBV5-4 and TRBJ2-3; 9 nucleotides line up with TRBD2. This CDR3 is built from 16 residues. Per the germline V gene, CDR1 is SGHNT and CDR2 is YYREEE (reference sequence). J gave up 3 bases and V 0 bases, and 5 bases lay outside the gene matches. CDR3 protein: CASSLEVAGVTDTQYF. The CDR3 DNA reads TGTGCCAGCAGCTTGGAGGTAGCGGGAGTAACAGATACGCAGTATTTT.

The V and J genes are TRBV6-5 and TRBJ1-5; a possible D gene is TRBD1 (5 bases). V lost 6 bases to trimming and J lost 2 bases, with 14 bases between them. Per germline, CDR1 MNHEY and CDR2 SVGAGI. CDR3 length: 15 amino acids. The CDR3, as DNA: TGTGCCAGCAGCCCAAGTCGGGGGGGCAATCAGCCCCAGCATTTT. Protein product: CASSPSRGGNQPQHF.

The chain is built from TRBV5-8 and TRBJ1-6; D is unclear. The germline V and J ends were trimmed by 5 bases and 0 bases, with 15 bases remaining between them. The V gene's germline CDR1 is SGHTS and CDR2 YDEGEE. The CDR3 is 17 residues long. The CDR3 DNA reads TGTGCCAGCAGACTGGGAGGCAGAGGCTCCTATAATTCACCCCTCCACTTT. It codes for CASRLGGRGSYNSPLHF.

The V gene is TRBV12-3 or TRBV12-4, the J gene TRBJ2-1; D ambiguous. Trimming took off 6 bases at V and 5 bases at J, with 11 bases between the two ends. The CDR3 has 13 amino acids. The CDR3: CASSPDRNNEQFF. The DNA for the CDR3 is TGTGCCAGCAGCCCCGACCGTAACAATGAGCAGTTCTTC.

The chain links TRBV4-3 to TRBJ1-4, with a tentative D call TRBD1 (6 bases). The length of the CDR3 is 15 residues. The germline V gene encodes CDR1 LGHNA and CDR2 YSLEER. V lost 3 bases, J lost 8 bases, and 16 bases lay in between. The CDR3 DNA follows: TGCGCCAGCAGCCATCTCAGGGGAACAGGCGAAAAACTGTTTTTT. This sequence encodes CASSHLRGTGEKLFF.

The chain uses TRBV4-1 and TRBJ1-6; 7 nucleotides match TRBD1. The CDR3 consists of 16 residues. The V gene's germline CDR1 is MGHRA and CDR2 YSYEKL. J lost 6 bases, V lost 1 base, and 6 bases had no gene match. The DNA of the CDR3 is TGCGCCAGCAGCCAAGGCACACAGGGGACTAATTCACCCCTCCACTTT. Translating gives CASSQGTQGTNSPLHF.

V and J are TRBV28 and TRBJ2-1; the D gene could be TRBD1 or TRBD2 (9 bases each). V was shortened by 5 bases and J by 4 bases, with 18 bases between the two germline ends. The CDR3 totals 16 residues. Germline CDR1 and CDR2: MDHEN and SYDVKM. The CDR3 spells CASSTGGGREYNEQFF. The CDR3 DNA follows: TGTGCCAGCAGTACAGGGGGCGGGAGGGAGTACAATGAGCAGTTCTTC.

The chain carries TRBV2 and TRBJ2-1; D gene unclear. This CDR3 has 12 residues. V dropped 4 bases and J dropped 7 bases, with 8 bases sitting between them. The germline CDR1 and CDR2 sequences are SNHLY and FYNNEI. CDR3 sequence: CASSGSGNEQFF. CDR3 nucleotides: TGTGCCAGCAGTGGGTCCGGGAATGAGCAGTTCTTC.

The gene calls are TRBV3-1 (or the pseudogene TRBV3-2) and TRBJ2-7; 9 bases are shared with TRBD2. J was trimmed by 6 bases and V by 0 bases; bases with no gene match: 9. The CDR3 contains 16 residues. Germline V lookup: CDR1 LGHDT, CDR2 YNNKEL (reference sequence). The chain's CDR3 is CASSQDWSSGSSEQYF. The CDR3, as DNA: TGTGCCAGCAGCCAAGATTGGAGTAGCGGGAGTAGCGAGCAGTACTTC.

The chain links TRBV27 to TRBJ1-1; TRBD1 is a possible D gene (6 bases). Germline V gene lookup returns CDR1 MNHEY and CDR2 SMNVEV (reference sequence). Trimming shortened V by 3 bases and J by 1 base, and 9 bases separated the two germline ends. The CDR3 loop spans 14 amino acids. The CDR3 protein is CASSFGGRNTEAFF. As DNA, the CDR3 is TGTGCCAGCAGTTTTGGGGGGCGGAACACTGAAGCTTTCTTT.